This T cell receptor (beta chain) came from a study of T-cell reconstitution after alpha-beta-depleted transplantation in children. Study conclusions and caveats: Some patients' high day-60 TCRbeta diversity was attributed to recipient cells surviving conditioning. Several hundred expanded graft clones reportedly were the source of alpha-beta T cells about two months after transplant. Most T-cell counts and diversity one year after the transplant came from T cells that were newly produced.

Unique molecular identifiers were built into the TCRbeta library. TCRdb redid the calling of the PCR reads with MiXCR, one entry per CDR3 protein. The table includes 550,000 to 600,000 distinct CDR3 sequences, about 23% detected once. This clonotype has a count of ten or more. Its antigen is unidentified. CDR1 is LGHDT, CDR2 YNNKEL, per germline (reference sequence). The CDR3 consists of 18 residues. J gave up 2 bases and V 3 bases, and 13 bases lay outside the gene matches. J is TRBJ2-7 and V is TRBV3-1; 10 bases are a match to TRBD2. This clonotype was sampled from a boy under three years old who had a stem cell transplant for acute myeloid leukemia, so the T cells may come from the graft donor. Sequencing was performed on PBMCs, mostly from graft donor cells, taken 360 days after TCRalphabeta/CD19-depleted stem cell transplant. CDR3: CASSQEDWGSGGAYEQYF. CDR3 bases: TGTGCCAGCAGCCAGGAAGATTGGGGCAGCGGGGGGGCCTACGAGCAGTACTTC.